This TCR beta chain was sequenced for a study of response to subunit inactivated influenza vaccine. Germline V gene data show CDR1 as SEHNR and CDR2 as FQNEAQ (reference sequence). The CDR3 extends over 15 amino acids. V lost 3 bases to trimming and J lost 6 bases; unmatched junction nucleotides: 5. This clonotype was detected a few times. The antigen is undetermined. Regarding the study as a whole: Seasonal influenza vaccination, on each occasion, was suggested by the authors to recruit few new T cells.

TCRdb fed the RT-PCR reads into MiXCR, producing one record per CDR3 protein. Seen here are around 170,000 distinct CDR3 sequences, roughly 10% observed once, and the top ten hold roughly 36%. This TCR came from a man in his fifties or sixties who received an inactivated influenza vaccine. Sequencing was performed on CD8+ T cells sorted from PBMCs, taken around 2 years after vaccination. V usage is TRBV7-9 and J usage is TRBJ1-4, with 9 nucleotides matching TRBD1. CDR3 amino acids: CASSFRQGVDEKLFF. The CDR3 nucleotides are TGTGCCAGCAGCTTCAGACAGGGGGTCGATGAAAAACTGTTTTTT.